The 24 T cell receptor beta chains given below trace back to one sample, sequenced in a study of blood T cell repertoires in COVID-19. Repertoires were generated with immunoSEQ multiplex PCR, while TCRdb's copy carries only in-frame clones and drops some. The table includes 330,000 or so clones, about nine tenths detected once. Sequenced: PBMCs or T cells enriched from blood (not recorded which). These receptors originate from a woman in her twenties or thirties who had been exposed to COVID-19.

This clone was counted once. The chain uses TRBV19 and TRBJ1-1; D not resolved. Germline-derived CDR1 and CDR2 are LNHDA and SQIVND (reference sequence). The V gene lost 9 bases and the J gene lost 3 bases, with 11 bases spanning the gap. CDR3 length: 12 amino acids. In DNA form, the CDR3 reads TGTGCCAGCACATCAGAGGACACTGAAGCTTTCTTT. Translation gives CASTSEDTEAFF.

In the case of this clone: The identical CDR3 is also encoded by other nucleotide sequences in the sample. The V and J genes are TRBV30 and TRBJ1-1, with TRBD1 matching 7 bases. Per the germline V gene, CDR1 is GTSNPN and CDR2 is SVGIG (reference sequence). This CDR3 region has 13 residues. With 2 bases clipped from V and 3 bases from J, the junction kept 3 bases outside the gene matches. DNA for the CDR3: TGTGCCTGGAGTAGACAGGGAGACACTGAAGCTTTCTTT. As protein: CAWSRQGDTEAFF. Looking up the rest from reference TRBV30 and TRBJ1-1 gives the full variable domain: SQTIHQWPATLVQPVGSPLSLECTVEGTSNPNLYWYRQAAGRGLQLLFYSVGIGQISSEVPQNLSASRPQDRQFILSSKKLLLSDSGFYLCAWSRQGDTEAFFGQGTRLTVV.

The chain has TRBV5-6 and TRBJ2-3; D might be TRBD2 (6 bases). The CDR3 is 16 residues long. V was clipped by 0 bases and J by 1 base, with 12 bases between them. Germline values: CDR1 SGHDT, CDR2 YYEEEE. DNA of the CDR3: TGTGCCAGCAGCTTGGAGGAGGGATTGCGCACAGATACGCAGTATTTT. It encodes CASSLEEGLRTDTQYF.

CDR3 nucleotides: TGTGCCTGGAGTGTACTAGGAACAATCCAAGAGACCCAGTACTTC. This gives the protein CAWSVLGTIQETQYF. V is TRBV30 and J is TRBJ2-5; D perhaps matches TRBD2 (5 bases). Trimming took off 0 bases at V and 1 base at J, with 12 bases between the two ends. From germline, CDR1 is GTSNPN and CDR2 SVGIG (reference sequence). The CDR3 spans 15 residues. The variable domain in full, with the rest retrieved from reference TRBV30 and TRBJ2-5, is SQTIHQWPATLVQPVGSPLSLECTVEGTSNPNLYWYRQAAGRGLQLLFYSVGIGQISSEVPQNLSASRPQDRQFILSSKKLLLSDSGFYLCAWSVLGTIQETQYFGPGTRLLVL.

This chain joins TRBV6-6 and TRBJ2-1; 9 bases match TRBD2. The J segment lost 5 bases and the V segment lost 5 bases, leaving 7 bases of the junction unmatched. Germline V CDR1 and CDR2: MNHNY, SVGAGI (reference sequence). The CDR3 length is 15 residues. The DNA of the CDR3 is TGTGCCAGCAGTACCCTCGGACTAGCGCACAATGAGCAGTTCTTC. Amino acids: CASSTLGLAHNEQFF.

J is TRBJ2-7 and V is TRBV28; 9 bases fit TRBD2. The germline gives CDR1 MDHEN, CDR2 SYDVKM. This CDR3 region has 15 residues. Trimming at V came to 3 bases and at J to 0 bases, leaving 3 bases not matched to a gene. DNA of the CDR3: TGTGCCAGCAGTTTGAGCGGGAGGAGCTCCTACGAGCAGTACTTC. Translating gives CASSLSGRSSYEQYF. Based on the CDR3 plus reference TRBV28 and TRBJ2-7, the full variable domain is DVKVTQSSRYLVKRTGEKVFLECVQDMDHENMFWYRQDPGLGLRLIYFSYDVKMKEKGDIPEGYSVSREKKERFSLILESASTNQTSMYLCASSLSGRSSYEQYFGPGTRLTVT.

This chain joins TRBV3-1 (or the pseudogene TRBV3-2) and TRBJ2-7; D is perhaps TRBD2 (5 bases). Germline-derived CDR1 and CDR2 are LGHDT and YNNKEL (reference sequence). V lost 2 bases and J 2 bases, leaving 22 bases between the germline ends. The CDR3 loop spans 18 amino acids. CDR3 sequence: CASSQLSAGNGLTYEQYF. The CDR3 region has the DNA TGTGCCAGCAGCCAACTATCGGCTGGAAACGGACTTACCTACGAGCAGTACTTC.

The V call is TRBV6-5, the J call TRBJ1-5, with D uncertain. The germline V gene has CDR1 MNHEY and CDR2 SVGAGI. Trimming left V 0 bases short and J 11 bases short, with 14 bases between. This CDR3 is built from 14 residues. In nucleotides, the CDR3 is TGTGCCAGCAGTTACTCGAGCGCAAGGTCAACCCAGCATTTT. Translation gives CASSYSSARSTQHF.

The V call is TRBV27, the J call TRBJ2-1; weak D call: TRBD2 (5 bases). The length of the CDR3 is 15 residues. Looked up from germline, CDR1 is MNHEY and CDR2 is SMNVEV (reference sequence). V was shortened by 6 bases and J by 6 bases, with 18 bases between the two germline ends. The CDR3 loop is CASRIAGITFNEQFF. CDR3 nucleotides: TGTGCCAGCAGAATTGCCGGGATTACCTTCAATGAGCAGTTCTTC.

V and J are TRBV10-1 and TRBJ1-6, with 8 bases identical to TRBD1. The CDR3 is made up of 13 amino acids. CDR1 is WNHNN and CDR2 is SYGVQD in the germline V gene (reference sequence). Trimming at V came to 4 bases and at J to 9 bases, leaving 2 bases not matched to a gene. Here the CDR3 DNA reads TGCGCCAGCAGTGTGGACAGGGCTTCACCCCTCCACTTT. Encoded protein: CASSVDRASPLHF.

The J gene is TRBJ2-1, the V gene TRBV28; no clear D. Per germline, CDR1 MDHEN and CDR2 SYDVKM. With 6 bases removed from V and 8 bases from J, the gap between germline ends came to 17 bases. The CDR3 contains 14 residues. The CDR3, as DNA: TGTGCCAGCAGAGTTCCCGGGTCGGTCGATGAGCAGTTCTTC. This sequence encodes CASRVPGSVDEQFF.

The V gene is TRBV6-5, the J gene TRBJ2-7; D may be TRBD2 (6 bases). Between the trimmed V and J ends, which lost 6 bases and 0 bases, there was a span of 9 bases. The CDR3 is 13 residues long. Germline CDR1 reads MNHEY; CDR2 reads SVGAGI. The CDR3 loop reads CASSRTISYEQYF. CDR3 DNA sequence: TGTGCCAGCAGCCGGACTATCTCCTACGAGCAGTACTTC.

The rearrangement links TRBV6-6 to TRBJ2-2; 11 bases map to TRBD2. Germline V lookup: CDR1 MNHNY, CDR2 SVGAGI (reference sequence). The CDR3 is 16 residues long. Trimming at V came to 6 bases and at J to 1 base, leaving 4 bases not matched to a gene. CDR3 nucleotide sequence: TGTGCCAGCAGGAAGACTAGCGGGGAGAACACCGGGGAGCTGTTTTTT. Protein: CASRKTSGENTGELFF.

This clone appeared once. This chain joins TRBV6-6 and TRBJ2-1; D is unresolved. In germline, CDR1 is MNHNY, CDR2 SVGAGI (reference sequence). The CDR3 runs to 13 residues. Between the trimmed V and J ends, which lost 10 bases and 10 bases, there was a span of 20 bases. The DNA of the CDR3 is TGTGCCACCCCGCGTCGCGACTCGATAGAGCAGTTCTTC. This gives the protein CATPRRDSIEQFF.

The gene calls are TRBV19 and TRBJ2-7; 7 bases align to TRBD2. Germline CDR1 and CDR2: LNHDA and SQIVND (reference sequence). V lost 5 bases and J lost 4; bases outside the gene matches: 5. The CDR3 runs 13 residues. CDR3 loop: CASSDASGYEQYF. The CDR3 nucleotides read TGTGCCAGTAGTGACGCTAGCGGATACGAGCAGTACTTC.

This clone came up once. This chain uses TRBV6-5 with TRBJ2-3, with 11 bases that match TRBD1. V gave up 6 bases and J gave up 5 bases; unmatched junction bases: 7. Germline-derived CDR1 and CDR2 are MNHEY and SVGAGI. CDR3 length equals 15 residues. CDR3 in DNA: TGTGCCAGCAGGCTCCCGGGACAGGGGGAAGATACGCAGTATTTT. Translated, it gives CASRLPGQGEDTQYF.

The chain carries TRBV29-1 and TRBJ1-3, with no clear D. The CDR3 is 13 amino acids. Trimming removed 6 bases at V and 0 bases at J, with 9 bases between. The germline V gene encodes CDR1 SQVTM and CDR2 ANQGSEA. Here the CDR3 reads CSVAGASGNTIYF. The CDR3, as DNA: TGCAGCGTGGCGGGAGCCTCTGGAAACACCATATATTTT.

This sequence joins TRBV5-5 and TRBJ2-5; the match to TRBD1 covers 9 bases. V shed 6 bases, J shed 7 bases, and the junction held 22 bases outside the gene matches. Germline V gene sequence: CDR1 SGHKS, CDR2 YYEKEE (reference sequence). The CDR3 has 18 residues. CDR3 sequence: CASTSGQGEATVLGTQYF. In DNA, the CDR3 is TGTGCCAGCACCTCGGGACAGGGTGAGGCTACGGTATTAGGGACCCAGTACTTC.

This clone has just one count. The chain is built from TRBV19 and TRBJ2-7, with a weak D call TRBD1 (6 bases). This CDR3 contains 16 residues. V dropped 3 bases and J dropped 0 bases, with 15 bases sitting between them. In germline, CDR1 is LNHDA, CDR2 SQIVND (reference sequence). The CDR3 reads CASSISRTATSYEQYF. Here the CDR3 DNA reads TGTGCCAGTAGTATCTCCCGGACAGCCACCTCCTACGAGCAGTACTTC.

To note about this clone: This CDR3 is also generated by other DNA sequences in the sample. The V call is TRBV12-3 or TRBV12-4, the J call TRBJ1-4; D uncertain. The CDR3 is 13 amino acids. The V end lost 5 bases, the J end lost 0 bases, and 4 bases lay between the germline ends. CDR3: CASSPATNEKLFF. The CDR3 nucleotides read TGTGCCAGCAGTCCAGCAACTAATGAAAAACTGTTTTTT.

The rearrangement joins TRBV3-1 (or the pseudogene TRBV3-2) to TRBJ2-1; TRBD1 aligns across 8 bases. Germline V gene lookup returns CDR1 LGHDT and CDR2 YNNKEL (reference sequence). The CDR3 has 16 residues. V shed 6 bases and J 4 bases; nucleotides not matched to a gene: 11. CDR3 protein: CASSPSDRGQYNEQFF. The DNA of the CDR3 is TGTGCCAGCAGTCCTAGCGACAGGGGACAGTACAATGAGCAGTTCTTC.

A few counts support this clone. The gene calls are TRBV6-5 and TRBJ1-2; weak D call: TRBD1 (6 bases). The germline V gene has CDR1 MNHEY and CDR2 SVGAGI. Trimming left V 6 bases short and J 7 bases short, with 15 bases between. This CDR3 has 13 amino acids. In DNA, the CDR3 is TGTGCCAGCAGCCCCGGACAGCTTCTTGGCTACACCTTC. This translates into CASSPGQLLGYTF.

The chain carries TRBV28 and TRBJ1-6; 8 bases line up with TRBD1. Germline CDR1 and CDR2: MDHEN and SYDVKM. The CDR3 is made up of 17 amino acids. The J segment lost 6 bases and the V segment lost 3 bases, leaving 10 bases of the junction unmatched. CDR3 sequence: CASSFRTGRVGNSPLHF. Written as DNA, the CDR3 is TGTGCCAGCAGTTTCCGGACAGGGCGCGTCGGTAATTCACCCCTCCACTTT.

CDR3 amino acids: CASSLLGTGGQWFSEKLFF. DNA for the CDR3: TGTGCCAGCAGCTTATTGGGCACAGGGGGACAATGGTTCTCTGAAAAACTGTTTTTT. This sequence joins TRBV11-2 and TRBJ1-4; 8 bases agree with TRBD1. The CDR3 loop spans 19 amino acids. CDR1 and CDR2 from the germline V gene are SGHAT and FQNNGV. V was pared by 2 bases and J by 7 bases, with 18 bases of the junction left unmatched. Looking up the rest from reference TRBV11-2 and TRBJ1-4 gives the full variable domain: EAGVAQSPRYKIIEKRQSVAFWCNPISGHATLYWYQQILGQGPKLLIQFQNNGVVDDSQLPKDRFSAERLKGVDSTLKIQPAKLEDSAVYLCASSLLGTGGQWFSEKLFFGSGTQLSVL.